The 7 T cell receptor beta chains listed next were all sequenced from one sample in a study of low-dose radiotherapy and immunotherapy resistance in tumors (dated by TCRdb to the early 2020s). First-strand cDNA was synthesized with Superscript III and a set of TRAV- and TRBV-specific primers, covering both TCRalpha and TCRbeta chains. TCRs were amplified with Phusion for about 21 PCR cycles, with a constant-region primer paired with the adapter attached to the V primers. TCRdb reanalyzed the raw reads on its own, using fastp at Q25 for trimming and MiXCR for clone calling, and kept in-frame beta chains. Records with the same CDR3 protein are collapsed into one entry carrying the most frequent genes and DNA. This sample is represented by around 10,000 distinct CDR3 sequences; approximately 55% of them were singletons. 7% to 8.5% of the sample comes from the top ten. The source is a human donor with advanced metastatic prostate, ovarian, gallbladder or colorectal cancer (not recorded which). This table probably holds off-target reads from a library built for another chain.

CDR3 amino acids: CASSLGSGRGYTF. CDR3 nucleotide sequence: TGCGCCAGCAGCTTGGGGTCAGGGCGTGGCTACACCTTC. The rearrangement joins TRBV5-1 to TRBJ1-2; D is perhaps TRBD1 (5 bases). The CDR3 spans 13 residues. V gave up 0 bases and J gave up 7 bases, with 10 bases separating them. Germline lookup yields CDR1 SGHRS and CDR2 YFSETQ.

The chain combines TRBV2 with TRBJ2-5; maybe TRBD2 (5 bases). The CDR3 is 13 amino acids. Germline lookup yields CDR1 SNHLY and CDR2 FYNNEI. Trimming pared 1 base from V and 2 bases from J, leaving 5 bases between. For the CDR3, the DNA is TGTGCCAGCAGTGAAGGGACTCAAGAGACCCAGTACTTC. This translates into CASSEGTQETQYF.

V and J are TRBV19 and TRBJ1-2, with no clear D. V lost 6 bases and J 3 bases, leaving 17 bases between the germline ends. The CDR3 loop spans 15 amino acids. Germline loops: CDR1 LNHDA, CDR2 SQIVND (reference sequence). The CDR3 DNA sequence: TGTGCCAGTAGCCGGGATCAAATTCGGGACTATGGCTACACCTTC. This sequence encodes CASSRDQIRDYGYTF.

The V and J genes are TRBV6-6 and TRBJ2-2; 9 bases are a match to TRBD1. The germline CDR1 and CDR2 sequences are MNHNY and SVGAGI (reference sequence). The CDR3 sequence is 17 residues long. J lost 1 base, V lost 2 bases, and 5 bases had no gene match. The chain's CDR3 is CASSYLGQGLNTGELFF. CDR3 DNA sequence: TGTGCCAGCAGTTACCTGGGACAGGGCTTGAACACCGGGGAGCTGTTTTTT.

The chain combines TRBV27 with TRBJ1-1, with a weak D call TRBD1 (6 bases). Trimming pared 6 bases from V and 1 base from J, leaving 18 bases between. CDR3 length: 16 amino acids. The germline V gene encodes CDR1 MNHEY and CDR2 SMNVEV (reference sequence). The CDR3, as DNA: TGTGCCAGCAGGTCGGACAGCGGGGTCGGGAACACTGAAGCTTTCTTT. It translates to CASRSDSGVGNTEAFF.

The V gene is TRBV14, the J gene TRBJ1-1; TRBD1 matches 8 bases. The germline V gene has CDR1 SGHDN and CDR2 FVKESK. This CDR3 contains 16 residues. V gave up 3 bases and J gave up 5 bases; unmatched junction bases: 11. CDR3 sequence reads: CASSHSPGQAGTEAFF. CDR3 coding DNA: TGTGCCAGCAGCCATTCCCCGGGACAGGCGGGAACTGAAGCTTTCTTT.

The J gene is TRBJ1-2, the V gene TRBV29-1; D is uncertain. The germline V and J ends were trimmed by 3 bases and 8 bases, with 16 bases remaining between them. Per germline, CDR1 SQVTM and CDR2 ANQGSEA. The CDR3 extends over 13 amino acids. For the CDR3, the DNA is TGCAGCGTTGATCCGGAGGTCCCGCGAGGCTACACCTTC. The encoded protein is CSVDPEVPRGYTF.